What follows are 21 T cell receptor beta chains derived from one specimen sequenced in a study of blood T cell repertoires in COVID-19. The assay was immunoSEQ multiplex PCR, and TCRdb's table has in-frame clones only and misses some. The sample has approximately 100,000 clones; 69% are singletons. Sequenced input: peripheral blood. The receptor source for this set is a man older than 75 with acute or convalescent COVID-19.

The rearrangement uses TRBV7-8 and TRBJ1-4, with D possibly being TRBD1 (5 bases). The germline CDR1 and CDR2 sequences are SGHVS and FQNEAQ. CDR3 size: 15 residues. Trimming took off 5 bases at V and 5 bases at J, with 15 bases between the two ends. The CDR3 DNA is TGTGCCAGCAGCCTCCTCGGGGGTGGAAATGAAAAACTGTTTTTT. This encodes CASSLLGGGNEKLFF. Full variable domain (missing parts from reference TRBV7-8 and TRBJ1-4): GAGVSQSPRYKVAKRGQDVALRCDPISGHVSLFWYQQALGQGPEFLTYFQNEAQLDKSGLPSDRFFAERPEGSVSTLKIQRTQQEDSAVYLCASSLLGGGNEKLFFGSGTQLSVL.

This clone turned up a few times. The gene calls are TRBV28 and TRBJ1-6; tentatively, D is TRBD1 (5 bases). The CDR3 extends over 17 amino acids. V dropped 8 bases and J dropped 2 bases, with 19 bases sitting between them. CDR1 and CDR2 (germline): MDHEN, SYDVKM. The CDR3 is CASSSRGGRAYNSPLHF. As DNA, the CDR3 is TGTGCCAGCTCAAGTCGGGGGGGTAGGGCCTATAATTCACCCCTCCACTTT.

A note on this clone: One junction end disagrees with the germline gene, perhaps due to a read error. Different DNA sequences within this sample yield the same CDR3. This chain uses TRBV2 with TRBJ1-1; D is uncertain. The germline V gene has CDR1 SNHLY and CDR2 FYNNEI. This CDR3 spans 13 amino acids. As DNA, the CDR3 is TGTGCCAGTAGTGCGGTGAGGAACACTGAAGCTTTCTTT. This gives the protein CASSAVRNTEAFF.

The chain employs TRBV6-5 and TRBJ2-7; 10 bases agree with TRBD1. Germline lookup yields CDR1 MNHEY and CDR2 SVGAGI. CDR3 length equals 15 residues. J lost 1 base, V lost 4 bases, and 4 bases had no gene match. The chain's CDR3 is CASSSRTGGSYEQYF. In DNA form, the CDR3 reads TGTGCCAGCAGTTCGCGGACAGGGGGTTCCTACGAGCAGTACTTC.

The rearrangement links TRBV11-3 to TRBJ1-4; no definite D call. The germline gives CDR1 SGHNT, CDR2 YENEEA. The CDR3 totals 14 residues. Between the trimmed V and J ends, which lost 4 bases and 3 bases, there was a span of 9 bases. The DNA of the CDR3 is TGTGCCAGCAGCTGCCGGGAGCCTAATGAAAAACTGTTTTTT. Translation: CASSCREPNEKLFF.

The rearrangement uses TRBV6-4 and TRBJ2-2; a possible D gene is TRBD1 (6 bases). The CDR3 runs to 15 residues. CDR1 is MRHNA and CDR2 is SNTAGT in the germline V gene. V lost 4 bases and J 1 base, leaving 10 bases between the germline ends. As DNA, the CDR3 is TGTGCCAGCAGTGGACAGGCTGGGAACACCGGGGAGCTGTTTTTT. Its protein is CASSGQAGNTGELFF.

The chain is built from TRBV19 and TRBJ1-1; 7 nucleotides agree with TRBD1. The germline V gene has CDR1 LNHDA and CDR2 SQIVND (reference sequence). The CDR3 runs to 14 residues. The V segment lost 7 bases and the J segment 4 bases; nucleotides outside the gene matches: 9. Written as DNA, the CDR3 is TGTGCCAGTACCCATCGGGGACAGATCACTGAAGCTTTCTTT. The encoded protein is CASTHRGQITEAFF. Together with reference TRBV19 and TRBJ1-1, the CDR3 gives the full variable domain: DGGITQSPKYLFRKEGQNVTLSCEQNLNHDAMYWYRQDPGQGLRLIYYSQIVNDFQKGDIAEGYSVSREKKESFPLTVTSAQKNPTAFYLCASTHRGQITEAFFGQGTRLTVV.

This clone was seen just once. The genes are TRBV5-1 and TRBJ2-7; 7 bases line up with TRBD1. Losses at the gene ends were 4 bases for V and 7 bases for J; bases not matched to a gene: 11. Germline V gives CDR1 SGHRS, CDR2 YFSETQ. The CDR3 runs to 14 residues. This CDR3 is CASSRNTQGPEQYF. CDR3 DNA sequence: TGCGCCAGCAGCCGAAACACACAGGGGCCAGAGCAGTACTTC.

CDR3 sequence: CASRSGTGSSQPQHF. In DNA, the CDR3 is TGTGCCAGCAGATCCGGGACAGGGTCCTCTCAGCCCCAGCATTTT. V usage is TRBV6-5 and J usage is TRBJ1-5, with TRBD1 matching over 9 bases. The CDR3 is made up of 15 amino acids. Germline V gene lookup returns CDR1 MNHEY and CDR2 SVGAGI. Trimming cost V 6 bases and J 6 bases; bases outside gene matches: 9.

The chain carries TRBV7-9 and TRBJ2-3; 7 bases agree with TRBD2. The germline V gene has CDR1 SEHNR and CDR2 FQNEAQ (reference sequence). Unmatched junction bases numbered 8, after V lost 2 bases and J lost 6 bases. The CDR3 runs 15 residues. This CDR3 is CASSLMSGRGDTQYF. The CDR3 nucleotides read TGTGCCAGCAGCTTAATGTCAGGGAGGGGCGATACGCAGTATTTT.

This chain links TRBV19 with TRBJ1-5; tentatively, D is TRBD1 (6 bases). V dropped 1 base and J dropped 7 bases, with 17 bases sitting between them. The CDR3 spans 16 residues. CDR1 is LNHDA and CDR2 is SQIVND in the germline V gene (reference sequence). CDR3 amino acids: CASSIGGALGGQPQHF. The CDR3 coding sequence is TGTGCCAGTAGTATAGGGGGCGCACTAGGGGGACAGCCCCAGCATTTT. Full variable domain (outside the CDR3, taken from reference TRBV19 and TRBJ1-5): DGGITQSPKYLFRKEGQNVTLSCEQNLNHDAMYWYRQDPGQGLRLIYYSQIVNDFQKGDIAEGYSVSREKKESFPLTVTSAQKNPTAFYLCASSIGGALGGQPQHFGDGTRLSIL.

This rearrangement joins TRBV28 to TRBJ1-1; maybe TRBD1 (6 bases). Deletions cut 7 bases from V and 1 base from J, with 13 bases between. The V gene's germline CDR1 is MDHEN and CDR2 SYDVKM. This CDR3 is built from 14 residues. The CDR3 nucleotides read TGTGCCAGCATGTCGGGGGGGGCGAACACTGAAGCTTTCTTT. This sequence encodes CASMSGGANTEAFF.

This rearrangement joins TRBV9 to TRBJ1-1; tentatively, D is TRBD1 (6 bases). The germline V gene encodes CDR1 SGDLS and CDR2 YYNGEE. The CDR3 loop spans 13 amino acids. V dropped 2 bases and J dropped 6 bases, with 11 bases sitting between them. The CDR3 region has the DNA TGTGCCAGCAGCGTCGGCGGGGGCGCTGAAGCTTTCTTT. The encoded protein is CASSVGGGAEAFF. Full variable domain (remainder filled in from reference TRBV9 and TRBJ1-1): DSGVTQTPKHLITATGQRVTLRCSPRSGDLSVYWYQQSLDQGLQFLIQYYNGEERAKGNILERFSAQQFPDLHSELNLSSLELGDSALYFCASSVGGGAEAFFGQGTRLTVV.

This clone has only a few counts. V usage is TRBV7-8 and J usage is TRBJ1-5; 7 bases are a match to TRBD1. CDR1 is SGHVS and CDR2 is FQNEAQ in the germline V gene. CDR3 length equals 15 residues. J lost 5 bases, V lost 3 bases, and 7 bases had no gene match. CDR3 nucleotide sequence: TGTGCCAGCAGCTTCGCAGGGGGGAACTATCAGCCCCAGCATTTT. This encodes CASSFAGGNYQPQHF.

This clone is medium-sized. The chain employs TRBV9 and TRBJ2-2, with TRBD2 matching 11 bases. The CDR3 runs to 17 residues. Germline CDR1 reads SGDLS; CDR2 reads YYNGEE. V lost 7 bases, J lost 0 bases, and 8 bases stayed unmatched. The CDR3 is CASWGLAEPTNTGELFF. DNA for the CDR3: TGTGCCAGCTGGGGACTAGCGGAACCCACGAACACCGGGGAGCTGTTTTTT.

The chain uses TRBV29-1 and TRBJ2-1; 12 positions match TRBD2. The CDR3 is made up of 15 amino acids. CDR1 and CDR2 (germline): SQVTM, ANQGSEA. J lost 4 bases, V lost 7 bases, and 8 bases had no gene match. CDR3 in DNA: TGCAGCGCCGAACCGACTAGCGGGGGTTACAATGAGCAGTTCTTC. It yields the protein CSAEPTSGGYNEQFF.

To note about this clone: Other nucleotide sequences from this sample produce the same CDR3. This rearrangement joins TRBV7-9 to TRBJ2-3, with TRBD2 identical over 16 bases. The germline V gene encodes CDR1 SEHNR and CDR2 FQNEAQ (reference sequence). The V gene end was trimmed by 3 bases and the J gene end by 5 bases; junction bases not matched to a gene: 2. The CDR3 runs 16 residues. The CDR3 loop is CASSLGLAGGVDTQYF. The CDR3 DNA follows: TGTGCCAGCAGCTTGGGACTAGCGGGAGGGGTAGATACGCAGTATTTT. The full variable domain, with the rest looked up from reference TRBV7-9 and TRBJ2-3, is DTGVSQNPRHKITKRGQNVTFRCDPISEHNRLYWYRQTLGQGPEFLTYFQNEAQLEKSRLLSDRFSAERPKGSFSTLEIQRTEQGDSAMYLCASSLGLAGGVDTQYFGPGTRLTVL.

The chain has TRBV30 and TRBJ1-5; a weak D match, TRBD1 (6 bases). Trimming pared 3 bases from V and 6 bases from J, leaving 15 bases between. From germline, CDR1 is GTSNPN and CDR2 SVGIG (reference sequence). The CDR3 is made up of 14 amino acids. Written as DNA, the CDR3 is TGTGCCTGGAGAAAGGGACAATCGGGTCAGCCCCAGCATTTT. Translated, it gives CAWRKGQSGQPQHF.

This clone appeared a few times. This chain joins TRBV28 and TRBJ2-1; 9 bases are shared with TRBD2. V lost 6 bases to trimming and J lost 1 base; unmatched junction nucleotides: 4. The CDR3 extends over 15 amino acids. Germline V lookup: CDR1 MDHEN, CDR2 SYDVKM. The chain's CDR3 is CASSTSGLSYNEQFF. In DNA, the CDR3 is TGTGCCAGCAGCACTAGCGGGTTATCCTACAATGAGCAGTTCTTC.

The rearrangement links TRBV19 to TRBJ1-5; unclear D gene. The CDR3 runs 14 residues. V was pared by 8 bases and J by 2 bases, with 13 bases between. Germline values: CDR1 LNHDA, CDR2 SQIVND (reference sequence). The CDR3 nucleotides are TGTGCCAGTTCGGAGAGCAGTGGCAATCAGCCCCAGCATTTT. Amino acid sequence: CASSESSGNQPQHF.

This chain links TRBV7-8 with TRBJ2-1, with D uncertain. Per germline, CDR1 SGHVS and CDR2 FQNEAQ. The CDR3 is made up of 13 amino acids. V was pared by 1 base and J by 6 bases, with 7 bases between. The CDR3 DNA reads as TGTGCCAGCAGCTTAGAAGAACTCAATGAGCAGTTCTTC. This sequence encodes CASSLEELNEQFF.